This section outlines one T cell receptor (beta chain) sequence together with its context. Its antigen is unknown. No much larger clone exists at a distance of one base, and base qualities are not known. Participants in the prospective study were enrolled through a virtual design, were aged about 18 to 100 years, and lived in roughly 25 United States geographic areas. In the prospective study, cohorts were assigned on the basis of participant-reported clinical history obtained from a screening survey and a study questionnaire. For ImmuneRACE Cohort 3, a participant was defined as recovered based on two consecutive negative NP/OP PCR tests, clearance by a healthcare professional, or resolution of symptoms. In the prospective study, whole blood, serum and a nasopharyngeal or oropharyngeal swab were collected from each participant by mobile phlebotomists. Additional blood draws and questionnaires over an approximately 2-month period could optionally be provided by prospective study participants. Before DNA extraction, prospective study blood samples were shipped either frozen or at room temperature.

The sample belongs to a study of blood T cell repertoires in COVID-19 (dated by TCRdb to the early 2020s). A note on the overall study: Collaborator samples came from the United States, Italy and Spain and covered acute and convalescent phases of COVID-19. The repertoires were released in a freely available public database intended as a resource for research on the immune response to SARS-CoV-2. A de-identified subject ID, COVID-19 status, age in years and sex were almost always included in the sample metadata. Samples were obtained from the ongoing ImmuneRACE study (first 160 participants) and from over 1,000 subjects provided by 6 global collaborators. The dataset comprised deeply sampled blood TCRbeta repertoires from subjects exposed to, actively infected with, or recovered from COVID-19. The prospective study material was composed of cDNA or gDNA derived from T cells, B-cell-depleted T cells, or PBMCs. Where available, HLA class I and class II types were taken from metadata supplied by the sample provider and were not determined by assay-based typing. Points the paper makes about the study in general: The quantity of clinical and demographic metadata differed by source and by participant and was supplied without curation.

The immunoSEQ Assay, a bias-controlled multiplex PCR, was used to amplify TCRbeta CDR3 regions from genomic DNA. The original methods were these. The number of nucleated cells in each sample was estimated from the amplification of reference gene primers within the assay. To quantify the absolute abundance of each unique TCRbeta CDR3 rearrangement, sequence reads were collapsed and filtered. For each sample, productive Simpson clonality was calculated by taking the square root of Simpson's diversity index across productive rearrangements. In TCRdb, the immuneACCESS table is reduced to in-frame sequences with V and J assigned. These tables do not hold every clone; where another copy was compared, an unresolved V gene accounts for under half, and the others remain unexplained. The DNA was the basis for D and trimming; V, J and clone size are from that table. This sample gives a few hundred thousand clones in total; 85% of them show up just once. The ten largest clones add up to over 15% of the sample.

The junction shows trimming of 2 bases on V and 1 base on J, plus 5 bases between the germline ends. The CDR3 covers 13 residues, taking in both the cysteine and the phenylalanine. Only the CDR3 region is kept as DNA, spanning 39 bases read in frame from base 1. From the germline V gene (reference sequence), CDR1 is PRHDT and CDR2 is FYEKMQ. The chain joins TRBV13 to TRBJ1-1, with no confident D gene call. The sequencing sample was made of PBMCs or T cells enriched from blood (not recorded which). The TCR comes from a man aged 35-49 years who had recovered from COVID-19. The nucleotide sequence is TGTGCCAGCAGCTTAACGGGGAACACTGAAGCTTTCTTT. Its protein reads: CASSLTGNTEAFF. The entire variable domain, with the stretches around the CDR3 drawn from the reference TRBV13 and TRBJ1-1 proteins, is AAGVIQSPRHLIKEKRETATLKCYPIPRHDTVYWYQQGPGQDPQFLISFYEKMQSDKGSIPDRFSAQQFSDYHSELNMSSLELGDSALYFCASSLTGNTEAFFGQGTRLTVV.